The sequence of this TCR beta chain was determined in a study of blood T cell repertoires in COVID-19. Study-wide context: The United States, Italy and Spain were the sources of the acute and convalescent COVID-19 samples.

Participant ages covered about 18 to 100 years across 24 US areas. TCRdb's copy holds only in-frame clones and misses some; the assay was immunoSEQ multiplex PCR. The sample has around 190,000 clones; around 76% are singletons. The specimen was PBMCs or T cells enriched from blood (not recorded which). This sequence was found in a woman aged 50 to 65 with acute COVID-19.

The CDR3 sequence is CASSRKATGVSSPLHF. The CDR3 nucleotides are TGCGCCAGCAGCCGCAAGGCGACAGGGGTCAGCTCACCCCTCCACTTT. The chain carries TRBV5-1 and TRBJ1-6, with TRBD1 matching over 8 bases. V lost 4 bases, J lost 10 bases, and 13 bases stayed unmatched. Germline CDR1 is SGHRS and CDR2 is YFSETQ. This CDR3 has 16 residues.